The entry below describes one T cell receptor (beta chain). The entry originates in a study of T-cell reconstitution after alpha-beta-depleted transplantation in children. The library targeted TCRbeta and was prepared with unique molecular identifiers. TCRdb used MiXCR to reprocess the PCR reads, holding one entry per CDR3 protein. The sample has 600,000 to 700,000 distinct CDR3 sequences; over 15% are singletons. The sequenced sample was PBMCs from the stem cell graft donor, obtained from the stem cell graft. This receptor was identified in a human donor who donated a stem cell graft to a child with acute myeloid leukemia.

The CDR3 bases are TGTGCCAGCAGGGGTGAGGGGATGAACACTGAAGCTTTCTTT. As protein: CASRGEGMNTEAFF. The chain couples TRBV7-9 to TRBJ1-1; a possible D gene is TRBD1 (5 bases). This CDR3 comprises 14 residues. Trimming removed 6 bases at V and 0 bases at J, with 11 bases between. CDR1 is SEHNR, CDR2 FQNEAQ, per germline (reference sequence). Complete variable domain (other parts from reference TRBV7-9 and TRBJ1-1): DTGVSQNPRHKITKRGQNVTFRCDPISEHNRLYWYRQTLGQGPEFLTYFQNEAQLEKSRLLSDRFSAERPKGSFSTLEIQRTEQGDSAMYLCASRGEGMNTEAFFGQGTRLTVV.